These 10 T cell receptor beta chains were sequenced from one sample in a study of blood T cell repertoires in COVID-19. Using immunoSEQ multiplex PCR, the repertoire was profiled, and TCRdb retains in-frame clones only, with some absent. The data show about 400,000 clones, 88% seen once. The source material was PBMCs or T cells enriched from blood (not recorded which). The source is a woman aged 40 to 49 with acute COVID-19.

This chain joins TRBV5-1 and TRBJ1-2; no clear D gene. Germline V gene lookup returns CDR1 SGHRS and CDR2 YFSETQ. The CDR3 loop spans 12 amino acids. V was pared by 1 base and J by 3 bases, with 4 bases between. CDR3 nucleotide sequence: TGCGCCAGCAGCTTGACTGACTATGGCTACACCTTC. Its protein is CASSLTDYGYTF.

The gene calls are TRBV4-1 and TRBJ2-7, with D perhaps matching TRBD1 (6 bases). From germline, CDR1 is MGHRA and CDR2 YSYEKL. CDR3 length equals 13 residues. V dropped 0 bases and J dropped 10 bases, with 13 bases sitting between them. CDR3 in amino acids: CASSQELRGEQYF. CDR3 nucleotide sequence: TGCGCCAGCAGCCAAGAACTCAGGGGAGAACAGTACTTC.

The chain carries TRBV28 and TRBJ1-4; the match to TRBD1 covers 10 bases. J lost 13 bases, V lost 5 bases, and 13 bases had no gene match. This CDR3 spans 15 amino acids. Germline CDR1 reads MDHEN; CDR2 reads SYDVKM. This CDR3 is CASSTTGTGAEVLFF. DNA of the CDR3: TGTGCCAGCAGTACCACCGGGACAGGGGCCGAGGTACTGTTTTTT.

The V gene is TRBV5-1, the J gene TRBJ2-5; D may be TRBD2 (6 bases). The germline CDR1 and CDR2 sequences are SGHRS and YFSETQ. The CDR3 runs to 16 residues. Between the trimmed V and J ends, which lost 1 base and 4 bases, there was a span of 17 bases. The CDR3 DNA is TGCGCCAGCAGCTTGCAGGGCTACGGGAGCGGAGAGACCCAGTACTTC. Its protein product is CASSLQGYGSGETQYF.

V usage is TRBV5-1 and J usage is TRBJ2-3; a possible D gene is TRBD2 (5 bases). The germline gives CDR1 SGHRS, CDR2 YFSETQ. Trimming removed 6 bases at V and 2 bases at J, with 13 bases between. The CDR3 covers 14 residues. In DNA form, the CDR3 reads TGCGCCAGCACCTCTGGCGGGTACACAGATACGCAGTATTTT. As protein: CASTSGGYTDTQYF.

The V gene is TRBV19, the J gene TRBJ1-3; D is unresolved. The V and J ends lost 4 bases and 0 bases respectively, with 7 bases between them. The CDR3 is 14 amino acids. Germline lookup yields CDR1 LNHDA and CDR2 SQIVND (reference sequence). The CDR3, as DNA: TGTGCCAGTAGTACACAGATCTCTGGAAACACCATATATTTT. Its translation is CASSTQISGNTIYF.

This chain joins TRBV9 and TRBJ1-1; 8 bases map to TRBD1. The V gene end was trimmed by 6 bases and the J gene end by 0 bases; junction bases not matched to a gene: 4. The germline V gene encodes CDR1 SGDLS and CDR2 YYNGEE. There are 14 residues in the CDR3. The CDR3 sequence is CASTRQGMNTEAFF. Here the CDR3 DNA reads TGTGCCAGCACCAGACAGGGGATGAACACTGAAGCTTTCTTT.

With respect to this clone: The sample has other DNA sequences that encode this CDR3 too. The chain is built from TRBV2 and TRBJ1-5; D not certain. V lost 8 bases and J 5 bases, leaving 10 bases between the germline ends. The CDR3 runs to 12 residues. Germline lookup yields CDR1 SNHLY and CDR2 FYNNEI. Here the CDR3 DNA reads TGTGCCAGCTCTGACCGGGATCAGCCCCAGCATTTT. Translating it yields CASSDRDQPQHF. Filled out from reference TRBV2 and TRBJ1-5, the complete variable domain reads EPEVTQTPSHQVTQMGQEVILRCVPISNHLYFYWYRQILGQKVEFLVSFYNNEISEKSEIFDDQFSVERPDGSNFTLKIRSTKLEDSAMYFCASSDRDQPQHFGDGTRLSIL.

The chain is built from TRBV7-9 and TRBJ1-5; a weak D match, TRBD1 (6 bases). The CDR3 extends over 15 amino acids. Trimming shortened V by 4 bases and J by 7 bases, and 17 bases separated the two germline ends. The germline V gene encodes CDR1 SEHNR and CDR2 FQNEAQ (reference sequence). The CDR3 loop reads CASSSGTGLGQPQHF. The CDR3 nucleotides read TGTGCCAGCAGCTCCGGCACAGGGCTGGGCCAGCCCCAGCATTTT.

This rearrangement joins TRBV27 to TRBJ2-5, with TRBD2 as a possible D gene (6 bases). The CDR3 extends over 11 amino acids. Germline V gives CDR1 MNHEY, CDR2 SMNVEV (reference sequence). The V end was cut by 10 bases, the J end by 5 bases, with 11 bases between. CDR3 nucleotide sequence: TGTGCCACCACCGGAGGGGAGACCCAGTACTTC. Amino acids: CATTGGETQYF.